This T cell receptor beta chain came from a study of CD8 T cells in ankylosing spondylitis. Study findings and constraints: Within ankylosing spondylitis blood, a TCR beta motif made up of several highly homologous variants appeared to be characteristic. Within matched ankylosing spondylitis synovial fluid, disease-linked clones were reportedly significantly enriched.

Quantitative 5'-RACE with molecular barcodes was used to make the TCR beta libraries. Via MiXCR, TCRdb re-called the 5' RACE reads, giving one row per CDR3 protein. The repertoire holds 30,000 to 35,000 distinct CDR3 sequences, 30% seen once, with roughly 44% in the top ten. The CDR3 runs to 14 residues. Germline CDR1 and CDR2: LNHDA and SQIVND (reference sequence). J was trimmed by 2 bases and V by 5 bases; bases with no gene match: 6. As regards this clonotype: No antigen is known for it.

Specimen: synovial fluid, either unsorted or a sorted T cell fraction (not recorded which). V and J are TRBV19 and TRBJ2-7; the match to TRBD1 covers 7 bases. The receptor was derived from a male donor with ankylosing spondylitis. CDR3 nucleotide sequence: TGTGCCAGTAGTGTGAGGGACAGTCCCTACGAGCAGTACTTC. This gives the protein CASSVRDSPYEQYF.